This T cell receptor beta chain stems from a study of T cell responses to AZD1222 COVID-19 vaccine. Study observations and caveats: Clonal diversity was possibly underestimated, and white British individuals and females predominated among donors. Samples come after the peak T cell response, not at day 14. Just five to seven AZD1222 recipients tested seropositive at baseline. Close to half of all spike-specific TCRs reportedly target regions of the variants that are unmutated.

About this clone: Its antigen is unidentified.

TCRdb's table, derived via immunoSEQ multiplex PCR, lists solely in-frame clones and lacks some. The table records 150,000 to 170,000 clones, approximately 90% of them present only once. Per germline, CDR1 SGHVS and CDR2 FQNEAQ. The CDR3 consists of 13 residues. The V segment lost 5 bases and the J segment 8 bases; nucleotides outside the gene matches: 5. This TCR was recovered from an adult in good health. This sample comprised peripheral blood, obtained on day 0 of AZD1222 vaccination. The genes are TRBV7-8 and TRBJ1-2; 10 bases match TRBD1. CDR3 protein: CASSLDRGRGYTF. DNA for the CDR3: TGTGCCAGCAGCCTCGACAGGGGGCGAGGCTACACCTTC.